This paragraph covers one TCR beta chain sequence. Its specificity is not known. This specimen belongs to a study of cytomegalovirus exposure and HLA in healthy donors. Study-wide results and caveats: There were several of the most significant clusters that appeared linked to common viral pathogens in a later analysis.

This cohort consisted of healthy bone marrow donors. The PCR contained 60 Vbeta and 13 Jbeta primers. Authors' data handling: A later analysis counted roughly 74 million unique TCR beta chains, some 12 million shared. Only in-frame clones appear in the TCRdb table, and some are missing; sequencing was by immunoSEQ multiplex PCR. D and trimming come from the DNA, and the V and J calls and clone size come from that table. The data contain over 200,000 clones, approximately 87% of them seen just once; the ten biggest clones take up about 1.2%. V dropped 6 bases and J dropped 1; count of bases not matched to a gene: 12. Germline CDR1 and CDR2: MRHNA and SNTAGT. The CDR3 sequence is 16 residues long.

Sequencing was performed on PBMCs. The gene calls are TRBV6-4 and TRBJ2-7, with 7 bases matching TRBD1. The TCR originated in a human donor in good health. In DNA form, the CDR3 reads TGTGCCAGCAGCGTTGAGGAGGACAGGCTATCCTACGAGCAGTACTTC. Translation: CASSVEEDRLSYEQYF.